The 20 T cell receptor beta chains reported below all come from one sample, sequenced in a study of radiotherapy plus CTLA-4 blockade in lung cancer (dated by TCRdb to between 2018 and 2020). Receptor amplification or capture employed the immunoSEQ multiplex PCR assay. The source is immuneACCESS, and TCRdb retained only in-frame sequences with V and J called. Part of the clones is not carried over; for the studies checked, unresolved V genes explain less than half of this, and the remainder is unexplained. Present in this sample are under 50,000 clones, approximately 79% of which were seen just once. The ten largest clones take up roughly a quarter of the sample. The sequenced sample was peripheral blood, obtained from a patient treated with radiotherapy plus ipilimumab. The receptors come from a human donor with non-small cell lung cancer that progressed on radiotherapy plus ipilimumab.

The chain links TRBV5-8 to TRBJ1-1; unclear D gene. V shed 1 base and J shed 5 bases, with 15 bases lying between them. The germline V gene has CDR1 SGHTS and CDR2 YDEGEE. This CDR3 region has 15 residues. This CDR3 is CASSLSIMRWTEAFF. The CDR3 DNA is TGTGCCAGCAGCTTGTCTATAATGCGGTGGACTGAAGCTTTCTTT.

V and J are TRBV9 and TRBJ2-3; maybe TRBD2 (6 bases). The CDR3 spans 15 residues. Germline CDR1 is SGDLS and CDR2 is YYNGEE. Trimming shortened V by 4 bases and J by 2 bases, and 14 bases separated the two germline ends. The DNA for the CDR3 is TGTGCCAGCAGCTTTTGGGACTCGATCACAGATACGCAGTATTTT. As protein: CASSFWDSITDTQYF.

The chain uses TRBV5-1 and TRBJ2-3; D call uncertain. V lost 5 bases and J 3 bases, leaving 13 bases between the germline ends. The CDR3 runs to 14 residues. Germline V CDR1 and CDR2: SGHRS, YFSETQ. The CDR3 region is CASRYMERTDTQYF. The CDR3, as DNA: TGCGCCAGCAGATATATGGAGAGGACAGATACGCAGTATTTT.

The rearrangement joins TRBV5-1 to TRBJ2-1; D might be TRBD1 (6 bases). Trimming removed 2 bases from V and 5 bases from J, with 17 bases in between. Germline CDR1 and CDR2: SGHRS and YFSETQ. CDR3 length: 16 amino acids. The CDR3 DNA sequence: TGCGCCAGCAGCTTTGTCAGGGGTGATACTAACAATGAGCAGTTCTTC. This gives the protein CASSFVRGDTNNEQFF. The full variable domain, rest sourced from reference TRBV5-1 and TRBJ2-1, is KAGVTQTPRYLIKTRGQQVTLSCSPISGHRSVSWYQQTPGQGLQFLFEYFSETQRNKGNFPGRFSGRQFSNSRSEMNVSTLELGDSALYLCASSFVRGDTNNEQFFGPGTRLTVL.

CDR3 loop: CASSYPDKPYEQYF. In nucleotides, the CDR3 is TGTGCCAGCAGTTATCCCGACAAACCCTACGAGCAGTACTTC. The chain is built from TRBV6-5 and TRBJ2-7; D is ambiguous. The CDR3 is 14 residues long. Germline CDR1 reads MNHEY; CDR2 reads SVGAGI. Trimming took off 3 bases at V and 2 bases at J, with 11 bases between the two ends.

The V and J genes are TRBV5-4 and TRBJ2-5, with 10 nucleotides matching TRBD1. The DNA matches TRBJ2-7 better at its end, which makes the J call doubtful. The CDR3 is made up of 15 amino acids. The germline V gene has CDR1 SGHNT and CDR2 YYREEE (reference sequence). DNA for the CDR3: TGTGCCAGCAGCTTAAGACAGGGGGCCGGGTACGAGCAGTACTTC. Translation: CASSLRQGAGYEQYF.

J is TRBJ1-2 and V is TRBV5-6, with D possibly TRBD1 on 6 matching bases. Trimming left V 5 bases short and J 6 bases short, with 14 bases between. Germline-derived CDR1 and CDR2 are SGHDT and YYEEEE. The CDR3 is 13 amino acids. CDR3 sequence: CASRRGGMDGYTF. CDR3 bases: TGTGCCAGCAGAAGAGGGGGAATGGATGGCTACACCTTC. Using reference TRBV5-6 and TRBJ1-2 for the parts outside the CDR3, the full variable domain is DAGVTQSPTHLIKTRGQQVTLRCSPKSGHDTVSWYQQALGQGPQFIFQYYEEEERQRGNFPDRFSGHQFPNYSSELNVNALLLGDSALYLCASRRGGMDGYTFGSGTRLTVV.

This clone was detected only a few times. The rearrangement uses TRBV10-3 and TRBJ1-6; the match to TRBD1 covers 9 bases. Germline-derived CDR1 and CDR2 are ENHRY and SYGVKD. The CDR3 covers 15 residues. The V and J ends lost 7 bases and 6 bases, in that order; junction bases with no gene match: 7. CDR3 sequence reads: CAITPGTGPNSPLHF. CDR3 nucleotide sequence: TGTGCCATCACCCCAGGGACAGGGCCTAATTCACCCCTCCACTTT.

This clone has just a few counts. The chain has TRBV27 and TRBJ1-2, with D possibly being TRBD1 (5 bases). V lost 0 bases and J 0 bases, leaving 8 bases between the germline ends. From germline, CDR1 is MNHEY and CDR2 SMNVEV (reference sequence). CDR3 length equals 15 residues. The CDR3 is CASSLSGASNYGYTF. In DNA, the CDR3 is TGTGCCAGCAGTTTATCAGGGGCGTCTAACTATGGCTACACCTTC.

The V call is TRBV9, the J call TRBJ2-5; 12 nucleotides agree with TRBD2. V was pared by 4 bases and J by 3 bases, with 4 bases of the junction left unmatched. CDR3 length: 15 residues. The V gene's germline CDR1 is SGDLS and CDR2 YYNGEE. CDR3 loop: CASSTRLAGEETQYF. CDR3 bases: TGTGCCAGCAGCACCAGACTAGCGGGGGAAGAGACCCAGTACTTC.

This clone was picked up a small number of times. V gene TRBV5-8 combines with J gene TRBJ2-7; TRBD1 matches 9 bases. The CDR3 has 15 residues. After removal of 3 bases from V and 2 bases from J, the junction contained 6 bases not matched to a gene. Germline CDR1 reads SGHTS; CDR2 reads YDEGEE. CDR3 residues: CASSSGQGGPYEQYF. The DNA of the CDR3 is TGTGCCAGCAGCTCGGGACAGGGTGGTCCCTACGAGCAGTACTTC.

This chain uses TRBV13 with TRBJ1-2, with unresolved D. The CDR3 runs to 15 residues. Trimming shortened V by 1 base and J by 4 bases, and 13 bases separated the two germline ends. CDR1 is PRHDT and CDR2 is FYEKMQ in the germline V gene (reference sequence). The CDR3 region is CASSLAQAFGYGYTF. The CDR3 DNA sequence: TGTGCCAGCAGCTTAGCGCAGGCCTTTGGCTATGGCTACACCTTC.

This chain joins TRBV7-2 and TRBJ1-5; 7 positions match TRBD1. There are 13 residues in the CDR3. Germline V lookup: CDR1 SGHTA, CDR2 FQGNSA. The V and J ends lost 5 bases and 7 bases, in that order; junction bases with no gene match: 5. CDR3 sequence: CASSPTGNQPQHF. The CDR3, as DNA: TGTGCCAGCAGCCCGACAGGGAACCAGCCCCAGCATTTT.

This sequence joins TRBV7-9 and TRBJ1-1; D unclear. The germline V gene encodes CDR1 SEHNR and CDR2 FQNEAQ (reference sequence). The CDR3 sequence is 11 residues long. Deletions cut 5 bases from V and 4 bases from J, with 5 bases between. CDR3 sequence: CASSLGTEAFF. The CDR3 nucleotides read TGTGCCAGCAGCCTCGGCACTGAAGCTTTCTTT.

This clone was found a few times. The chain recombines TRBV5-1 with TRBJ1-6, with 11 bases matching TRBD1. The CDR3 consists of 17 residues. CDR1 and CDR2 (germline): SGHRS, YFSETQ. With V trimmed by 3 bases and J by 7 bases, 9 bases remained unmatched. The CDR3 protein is CASSYSGTGGVNSPLHF. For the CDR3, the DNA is TGCGCCAGCAGCTACTCCGGGACAGGGGGTGTAAATTCACCCCTCCACTTT.

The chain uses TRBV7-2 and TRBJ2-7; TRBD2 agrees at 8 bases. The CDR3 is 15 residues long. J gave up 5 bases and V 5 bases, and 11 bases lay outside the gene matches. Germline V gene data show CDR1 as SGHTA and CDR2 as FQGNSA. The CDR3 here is CASSPGIPGGNEQYF. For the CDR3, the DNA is TGTGCCAGCAGCCCGGGGATACCGGGGGGGAACGAGCAGTACTTC.

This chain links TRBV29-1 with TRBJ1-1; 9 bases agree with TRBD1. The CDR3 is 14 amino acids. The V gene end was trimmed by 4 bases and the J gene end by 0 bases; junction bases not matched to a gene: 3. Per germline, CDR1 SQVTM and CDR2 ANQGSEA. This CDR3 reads CSVAQGALNTEAFF. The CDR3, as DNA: TGCAGCGTTGCACAGGGGGCATTGAACACTGAAGCTTTCTTT.

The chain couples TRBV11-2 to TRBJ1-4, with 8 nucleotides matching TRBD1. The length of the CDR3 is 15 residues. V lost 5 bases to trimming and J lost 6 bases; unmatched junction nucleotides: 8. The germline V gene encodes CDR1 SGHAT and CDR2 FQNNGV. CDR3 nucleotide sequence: TGTGCCAGCAGCCCCGGACAGGGAATGGATGAAAAACTGTTTTTT. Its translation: CASSPGQGMDEKLFF.

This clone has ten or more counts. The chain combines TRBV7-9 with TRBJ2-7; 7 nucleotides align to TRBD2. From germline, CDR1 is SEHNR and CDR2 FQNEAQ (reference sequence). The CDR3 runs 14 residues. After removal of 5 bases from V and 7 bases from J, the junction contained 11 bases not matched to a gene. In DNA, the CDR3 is TGTGCCAGCAGCCAGGGACTATTAATGGGGGAGCAGTACTTC. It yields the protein CASSQGLLMGEQYF. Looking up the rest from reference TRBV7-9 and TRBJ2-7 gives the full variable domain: DTGVSQNPRHKITKRGQNVTFRCDPISEHNRLYWYRQTLGQGPEFLTYFQNEAQLEKSRLLSDRFSAERPKGSFSTLEIQRTEQGDSAMYLCASSQGLLMGEQYFGPGTRLTVT.

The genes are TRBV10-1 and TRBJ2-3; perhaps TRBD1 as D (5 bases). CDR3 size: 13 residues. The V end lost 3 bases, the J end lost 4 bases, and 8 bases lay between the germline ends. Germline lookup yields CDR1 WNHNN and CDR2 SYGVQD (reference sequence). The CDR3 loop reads CASSDPGSDTQYF. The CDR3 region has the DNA TGCGCCAGCAGTGACCCAGGGTCAGATACGCAGTATTTT.